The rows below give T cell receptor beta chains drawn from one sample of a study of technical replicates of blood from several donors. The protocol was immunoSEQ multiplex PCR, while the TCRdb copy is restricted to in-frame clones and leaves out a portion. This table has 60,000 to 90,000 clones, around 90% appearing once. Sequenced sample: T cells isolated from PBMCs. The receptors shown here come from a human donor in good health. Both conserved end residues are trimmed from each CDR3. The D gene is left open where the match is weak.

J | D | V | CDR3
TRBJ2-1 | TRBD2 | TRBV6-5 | ASRKLAGGPSEQF
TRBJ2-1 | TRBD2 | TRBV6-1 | ASSEWTSLNEQF
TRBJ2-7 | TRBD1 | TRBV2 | ASSLGQVGRGQY
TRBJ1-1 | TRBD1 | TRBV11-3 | ASSSSGTGVAEAF
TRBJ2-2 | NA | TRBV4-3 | ASSQDEEFNTGELF
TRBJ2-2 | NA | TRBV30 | AWSRAELF
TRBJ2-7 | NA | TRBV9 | ASSVSLGAGEQY
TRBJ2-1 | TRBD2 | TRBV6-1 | ASSGRAVYEQF
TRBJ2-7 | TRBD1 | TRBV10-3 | AISLQGGISYEQY
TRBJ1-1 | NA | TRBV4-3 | ASSQLSFAPSTEAF
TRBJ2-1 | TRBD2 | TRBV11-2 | ASSLSGGAYNEQF
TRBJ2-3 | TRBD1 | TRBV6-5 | ASTYGTGGKNTQY
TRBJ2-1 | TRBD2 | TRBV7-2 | ASSLALRLAAYNEQF
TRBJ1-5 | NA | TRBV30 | AWSGQTNQPQH